This T cell receptor (beta chain) was sequenced for a study of cytomegalovirus exposure and HLA in healthy donors. Findings and limits, study-wide: A link between a missense DCLRE1C variant and TCR beta V- and J-gene trimming emerged from a later analysis. Across donors, sequencing depth was assumed by presence/absence analyses to be roughly uniform. From TCR beta sequences, most subjects' HLA-A and HLA-B alleles were reportedly predicted accurately.

The PCR was carried out with 60 Vbeta primers and 13 Jbeta primers. The table came from immunoSEQ multiplex PCR; TCRdb's copy has only in-frame clones and leaves some out. The sample lists 95,000 to 120,000 clones, 82% occurring once. V lost 4 bases and J lost 2, with 6 bases in between. The CDR3 covers 13 residues. Germline assignment: CDR1 SQVTM and CDR2 ANQGSEA. At the time of sampling, donors were nominally healthy, though unrecorded immune exposures were likely. Comment on this clone: No antigen is known for it.

The receptor's source is a woman under 30 in good health and CMV-seronegative. Material: PBMCs. The rearrangement joins TRBV29-1 to TRBJ2-6, with D uncertain. The CDR3 sequence is CSVAPAGANVLTF. In DNA, the CDR3 is TGCAGCGTTGCCCCAGCTGGGGCCAACGTCCTGACTTTC.